The entry that follows covers one TCR beta chain sequence. This entry is derived from a study of blood T cell repertoires in COVID-19. Study overall: T cells, B-cell-depleted T cells, or PBMCs provided the cDNA or gDNA that served as material.

Enrollment of patients from Seattle took place during active infection, with longitudinal follow-up. V lost 4 bases and J lost 8, with 11 bases in between. CDR3 length: 12 residues. The germline CDR1 and CDR2 sequences are SEHNR and FQNEAQ (reference sequence). Using immunoSEQ multiplex PCR, the repertoire was profiled, and TCRdb retains in-frame clones only, with some absent. The data show 45,000 to 65,000 clones, approximately 83% seen once. V is TRBV7-9 and J is TRBJ1-2; D call uncertain. Sequenced: peripheral blood. This sequence was found in a man aged 25-45 years with COVID-19, enrolled during active disease. This CDR3 reads CASSSEVGGYTF. CDR3 in DNA: TGTGCCAGCAGCTCGGAGGTGGGGGGCTACACCTTC.